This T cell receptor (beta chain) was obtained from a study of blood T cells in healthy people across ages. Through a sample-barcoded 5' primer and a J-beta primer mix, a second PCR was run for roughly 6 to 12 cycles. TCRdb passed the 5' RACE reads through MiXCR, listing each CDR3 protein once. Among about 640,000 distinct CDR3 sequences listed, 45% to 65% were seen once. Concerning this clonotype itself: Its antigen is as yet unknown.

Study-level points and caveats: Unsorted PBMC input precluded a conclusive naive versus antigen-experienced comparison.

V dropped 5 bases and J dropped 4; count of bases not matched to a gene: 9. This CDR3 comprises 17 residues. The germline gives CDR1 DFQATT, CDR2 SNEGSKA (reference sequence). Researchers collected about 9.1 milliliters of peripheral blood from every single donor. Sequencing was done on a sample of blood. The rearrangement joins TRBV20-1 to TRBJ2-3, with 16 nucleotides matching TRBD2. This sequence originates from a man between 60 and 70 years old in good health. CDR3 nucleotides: TGCAGTGCTGGGGGACTAGCGGGGGGGCTTAACGCAGATACGCAGTATTTT. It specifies CSAGGLAGGLNADTQYF.